This T cell receptor beta chain originates from a study of identical twins. In its sample, this clonotype was seen a few times. Antigen specificity is unknown. Overall study findings and caveats: Beta clonotypes that were abundant in cord blood contained fewer insertions, a pattern absent from memory repertoires. Researchers reported weaker excess twin sharing in beta out-of-frame sequences. Conclusions relied on cross-sectional statistical analysis, not following the same donors.

This CDR3 is built from 12 residues. Trimming stripped 5 bases from V and 3 bases from J, with 8 bases between. CDR1 is KGHSH, CDR2 LQKENI, per germline. TCRdb reprocessed the 5' RACE reads via MiXCR and lists one record per CDR3 protein. The sample consists of about 340,000 distinct CDR3 sequences, around 9.7% of them appearing once. The specimen sequenced was naive T cells sorted from blood. The chain is built from TRBV18 and TRBJ2-7, with D uncertain. The clonotype was recovered from a woman aged 45-65 years in good health. CDR3 sequence: CASSSRLYEQYF. CDR3 in DNA: TGTGCCAGCTCAAGTCGACTCTACGAGCAGTACTTC.